This is a list of T cell receptor beta chains from one sample in a study of blood T cell repertoires in COVID-19. Sequencing was performed with immunoSEQ multiplex PCR; in TCRdb, only in-frame clones are kept and a portion is missing. The sample has 110,000 or so clones, 84% seen once. Specimen: peripheral blood. Source of these receptors: a woman aged 35 to 49 with acute or convalescent COVID-19. CDR3s include the opening cysteine and the closing phenylalanine or tryptophan. Each record gives: V gene, clone size, J gene, D gene, CDR3 DNA, CDR3 protein. A D gene is named only where the DNA matches it firmly. Only part of the rows carry a size: once, few, many, or a class if the clone is expanded.

V gene: TRBV7-3; clone size: NA; J gene: TRBJ2-2; D gene: TRBD2; CDR3 DNA: TGTGCCAGCAGTGGTCAGCGGGAGATGAACACCGGGGAGCTGTTTTTT; CDR3 protein: CASSGQREMNTGELFF
V gene: TRBV6-2/TRBV6-3; clone size: NA; J gene: TRBJ2-1; D gene: TRBD2; CDR3 DNA: TGTGCCAGCAGCAGACTAGCGGGGAATGAGCAGTTCTTC; CDR3 protein: CASSRLAGNEQFF
V gene: TRBV6-1; clone size: NA; J gene: TRBJ1-1; D gene: NA; CDR3 DNA: TGTGCCAGCAGTGACGCCGCTTGGGGCTCGAACACTGAAGCTTTCTTT; CDR3 protein: CASSDAAWGSNTEAFF
V gene: TRBV19; clone size: few; J gene: TRBJ2-3; D gene: NA; CDR3 DNA: TGTGCCAGTAGTCACCAGGCAGGATTCACAGATACGCAGTATTTT; CDR3 protein: CASSHQAGFTDTQYF
V gene: TRBV2; clone size: once; J gene: TRBJ2-5; D gene: TRBD2; CDR3 DNA: TGTGCCAGCAGTGGCCTAGCGGGGAGAGAAGAGACCCAGTACTTC; CDR3 protein: CASSGLAGREETQYF
V gene: TRBV30; clone size: NA; J gene: TRBJ1-1; D gene: TRBD1; CDR3 DNA: TGTGCCTGGGGATCGGGACAGGGATACACTGAAGCTTTCTTT; CDR3 protein: CAWGSGQGYTEAFF
V gene: TRBV19; clone size: NA; J gene: TRBJ1-1; D gene: NA; CDR3 DNA: TGTGCCAGCACCGACAGGAACACTGAAGCTTTCTTT; CDR3 protein: CASTDRNTEAFF
V gene: TRBV19; clone size: NA; J gene: TRBJ2-2; D gene: TRBD1; CDR3 DNA: TGTGCCACACAAGACAGGGGCTACCTCCCAGGGGGGGAGCTGTTTTTT; CDR3 protein: CATQDRGYLPGGELFF
V gene: TRBV3-1/TRBV3-2; clone size: NA; J gene: TRBJ2-1; D gene: TRBD1; CDR3 DNA: TGTGCCAGCAGCCATTTGGACAGGGGGCCGTTCTTC; CDR3 protein: CASSHLDRGPFF
V gene: TRBV19; clone size: NA; J gene: TRBJ2-7; D gene: TRBD2; CDR3 DNA: TGTGCCAGTAGAAGTAAGCGGGGGGCAGCCTACGAGCAGTACTTC; CDR3 protein: CASRSKRGAAYEQYF
V gene: TRBV4-2; clone size: NA; J gene: TRBJ2-5; D gene: TRBD2; CDR3 DNA: TGTGCCAGCAGCCAAGTTGGACTAGCGGGGGGGCAGGGAGAGACCCAGTACTTC; CDR3 protein: CASSQVGLAGGQGETQYF
V gene: TRBV18; clone size: NA; J gene: TRBJ2-2; D gene: TRBD1; CDR3 DNA: TGTGCCAGCTCACCGTGGACAGGGGGAAACACCGGGGAGCTGTTTTTT; CDR3 protein: CASSPWTGGNTGELFF
V gene: TRBV13; clone size: NA; J gene: TRBJ2-3; D gene: NA; CDR3 DNA: TGTGCCAGCAGCTTAGGGGGCAGGGCAGATACGCAGTATTTT; CDR3 protein: CASSLGGRADTQYF
V gene: TRBV6-2/TRBV6-3; clone size: NA; J gene: TRBJ1-5; D gene: TRBD1; CDR3 DNA: TGTGCCAGCAGTTATACAGGGGACCTCAATCAGCCCCAGCATTTT; CDR3 protein: CASSYTGDLNQPQHF
V gene: TRBV7-9; clone size: NA; J gene: TRBJ1-4; D gene: TRBD1; CDR3 DNA: TGTGCCAGCAGCGCGACAGGGCCTGAAAAACTGTTTTTT; CDR3 protein: CASSATGPEKLFF
V gene: TRBV4-1; clone size: NA; J gene: TRBJ2-2; D gene: TRBD2; CDR3 DNA: TGCGCCAGCAGCCAAGATCCCACTAAGCGGGGGGGAACCGGGGAGCTGTTTTTT; CDR3 protein: CASSQDPTKRGGTGELFF
V gene: TRBV6-2/TRBV6-3; clone size: NA; J gene: TRBJ1-2; D gene: TRBD1; CDR3 DNA: TGTGCCAGCAGTTTACAGGGGAACTATGGCTACACCTTC; CDR3 protein: CASSLQGNYGYTF